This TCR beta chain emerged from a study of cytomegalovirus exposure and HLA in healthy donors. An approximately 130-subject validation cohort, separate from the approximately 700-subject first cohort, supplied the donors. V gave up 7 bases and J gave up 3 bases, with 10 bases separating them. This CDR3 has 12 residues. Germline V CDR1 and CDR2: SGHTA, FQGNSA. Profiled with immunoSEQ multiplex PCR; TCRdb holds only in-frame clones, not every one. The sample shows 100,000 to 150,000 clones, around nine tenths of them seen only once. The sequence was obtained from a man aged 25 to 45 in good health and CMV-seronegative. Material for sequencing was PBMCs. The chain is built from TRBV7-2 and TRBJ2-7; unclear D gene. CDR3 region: CASKENGYEQYF. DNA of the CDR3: TGTGCCAGCAAAGAGAACGGCTACGAGCAGTACTTC. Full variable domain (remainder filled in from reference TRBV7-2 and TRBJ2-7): GAGVSQSPSNKVTEKGKDVELRCDPISGHTALYWYRQSLGQGLEFLIYFQGNSAPDKSGLPSDRFSAERTGGSVSTLTIQRTQQEDSAVYLCASKENGYEQYFGPGTRLTVT.